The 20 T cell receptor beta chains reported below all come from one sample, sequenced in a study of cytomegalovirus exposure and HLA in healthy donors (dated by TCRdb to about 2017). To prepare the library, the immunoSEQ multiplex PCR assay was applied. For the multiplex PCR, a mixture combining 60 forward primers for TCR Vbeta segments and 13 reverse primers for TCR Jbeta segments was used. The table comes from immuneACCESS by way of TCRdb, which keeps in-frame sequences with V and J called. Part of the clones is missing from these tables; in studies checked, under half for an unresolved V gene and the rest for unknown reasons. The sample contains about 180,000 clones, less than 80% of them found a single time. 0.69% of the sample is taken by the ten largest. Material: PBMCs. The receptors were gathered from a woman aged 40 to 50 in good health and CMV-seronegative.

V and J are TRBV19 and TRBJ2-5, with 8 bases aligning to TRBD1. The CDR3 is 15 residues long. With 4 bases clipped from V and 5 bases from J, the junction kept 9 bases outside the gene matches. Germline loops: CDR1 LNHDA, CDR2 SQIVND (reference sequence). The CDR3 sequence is CASSTITGGAETQYF. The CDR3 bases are TGTGCCAGTAGTACGATCACAGGGGGAGCGGAGACCCAGTACTTC.

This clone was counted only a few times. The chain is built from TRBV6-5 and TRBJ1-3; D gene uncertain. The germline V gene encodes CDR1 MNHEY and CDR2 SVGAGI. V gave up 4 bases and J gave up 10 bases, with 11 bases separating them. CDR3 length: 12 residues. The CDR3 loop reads CASSSPSRTIYF. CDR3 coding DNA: TGTGCCAGCAGTTCGCCCTCCCGGACCATATATTTT.

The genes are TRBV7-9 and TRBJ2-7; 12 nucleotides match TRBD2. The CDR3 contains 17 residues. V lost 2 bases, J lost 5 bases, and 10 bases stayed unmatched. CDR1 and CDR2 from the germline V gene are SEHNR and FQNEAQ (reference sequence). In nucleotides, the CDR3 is TGTGCCAGCAGCTTAAGGACTAGCGGGATCCTGGGGGACGAGCAGTACTTC. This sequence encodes CASSLRTSGILGDEQYF.

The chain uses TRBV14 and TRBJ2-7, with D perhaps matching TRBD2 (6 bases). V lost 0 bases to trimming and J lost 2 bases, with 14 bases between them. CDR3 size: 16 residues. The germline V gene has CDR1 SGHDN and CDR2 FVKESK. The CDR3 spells CASSQDSFAGTYEQYF. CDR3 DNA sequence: TGTGCCAGCAGCCAAGATTCTTTCGCGGGAACCTACGAGCAGTACTTC.

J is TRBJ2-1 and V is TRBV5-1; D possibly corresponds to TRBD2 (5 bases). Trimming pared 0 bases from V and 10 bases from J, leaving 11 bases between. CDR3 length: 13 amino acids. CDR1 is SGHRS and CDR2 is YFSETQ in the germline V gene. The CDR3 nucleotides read TGCGCCAGCAGCTTGGGGCGGGCGAGGGAGCAGTTCTTC. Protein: CASSLGRAREQFF.

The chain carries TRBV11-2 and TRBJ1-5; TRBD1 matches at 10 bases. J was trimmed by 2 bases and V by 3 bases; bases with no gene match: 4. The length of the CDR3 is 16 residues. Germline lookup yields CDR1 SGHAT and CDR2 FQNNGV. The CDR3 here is CASSFRDRGGNQPQHF. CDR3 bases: TGTGCCAGCAGCTTTCGGGACAGGGGAGGCAATCAGCCCCAGCATTTT.

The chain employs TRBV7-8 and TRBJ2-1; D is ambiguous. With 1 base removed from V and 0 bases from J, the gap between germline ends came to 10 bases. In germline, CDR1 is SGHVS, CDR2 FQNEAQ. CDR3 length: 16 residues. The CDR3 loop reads CASSLDPRYSYNEQFF. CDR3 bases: TGTGCCAGCAGCTTAGACCCGCGTTACTCCTACAATGAGCAGTTCTTC.

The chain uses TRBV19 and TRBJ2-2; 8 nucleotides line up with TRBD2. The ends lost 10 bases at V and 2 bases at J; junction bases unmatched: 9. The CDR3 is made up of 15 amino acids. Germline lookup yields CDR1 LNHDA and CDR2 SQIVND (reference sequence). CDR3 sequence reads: CATTSSGGNTGELFF. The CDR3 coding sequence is TGTGCCACCACGTCAAGCGGGGGAAACACCGGGGAGCTGTTTTTT. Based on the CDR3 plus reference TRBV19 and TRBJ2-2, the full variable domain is DGGITQSPKYLFRKEGQNVTLSCEQNLNHDAMYWYRQDPGQGLRLIYYSQIVNDFQKGDIAEGYSVSREKKESFPLTVTSAQKNPTAFYLCATTSSGGNTGELFFGEGSRLTVL.

The CDR3 coding sequence is TGTGCCGGAGAAACCCGGACAGGGGTTGGGGGAAACACCATATATTTT. Its translation is CAGETRTGVGGNTIYF. V and J are TRBV30 and TRBJ1-3; 9 nucleotides agree with TRBD1. The V gene end was trimmed by 8 bases and the J gene end by 4 bases; junction bases not matched to a gene: 15. The CDR3 is made up of 16 amino acids. Per the germline V gene, CDR1 is GTSNPN and CDR2 is SVGIG (reference sequence).

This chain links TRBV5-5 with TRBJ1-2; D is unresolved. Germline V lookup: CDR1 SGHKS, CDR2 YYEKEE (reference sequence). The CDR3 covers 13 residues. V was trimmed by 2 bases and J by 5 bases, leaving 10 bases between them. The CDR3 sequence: CASSFFVSYGYTF. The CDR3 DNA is TGTGCCAGCAGCTTTTTTGTGTCATATGGCTACACCTTC.

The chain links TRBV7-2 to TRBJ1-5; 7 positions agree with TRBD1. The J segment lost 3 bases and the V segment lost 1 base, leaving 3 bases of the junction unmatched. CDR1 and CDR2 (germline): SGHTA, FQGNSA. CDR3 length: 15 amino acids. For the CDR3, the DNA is TGTGCCAGCAGCTTAGGGGACAGCTACAATCAGCCCCAGCATTTT. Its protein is CASSLGDSYNQPQHF.

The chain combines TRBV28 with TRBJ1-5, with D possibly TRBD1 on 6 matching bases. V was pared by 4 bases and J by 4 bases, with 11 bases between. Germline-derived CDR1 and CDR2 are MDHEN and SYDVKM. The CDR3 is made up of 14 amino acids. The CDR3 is CASSSRTENQPQHF. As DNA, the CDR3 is TGTGCCAGCAGTTCTAGGACAGAAAATCAGCCCCAGCATTTT.

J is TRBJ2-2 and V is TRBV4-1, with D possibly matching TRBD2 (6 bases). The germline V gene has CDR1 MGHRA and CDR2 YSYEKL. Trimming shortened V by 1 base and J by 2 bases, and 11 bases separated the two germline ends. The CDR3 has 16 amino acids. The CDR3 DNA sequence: TGCGCCAGCAGCCAAGTTTCGGGGGATAACACCGGGGAGCTGTTTTTT. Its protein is CASSQVSGDNTGELFF.

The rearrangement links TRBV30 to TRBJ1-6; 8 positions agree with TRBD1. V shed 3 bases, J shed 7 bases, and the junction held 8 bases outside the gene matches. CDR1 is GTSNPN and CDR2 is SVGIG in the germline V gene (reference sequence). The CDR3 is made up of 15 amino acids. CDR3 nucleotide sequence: TGTGCCTGGAGGACCGGGACAGGATTCAATTCACCCCTCCACTTT. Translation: CAWRTGTGFNSPLHF.

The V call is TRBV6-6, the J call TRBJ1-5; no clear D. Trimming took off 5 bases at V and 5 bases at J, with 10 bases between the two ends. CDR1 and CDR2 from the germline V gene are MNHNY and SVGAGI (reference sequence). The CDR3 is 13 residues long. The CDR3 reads CASSPPLDQPQHF. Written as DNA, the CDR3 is TGTGCCAGCAGTCCGCCTCTAGATCAGCCCCAGCATTTT.

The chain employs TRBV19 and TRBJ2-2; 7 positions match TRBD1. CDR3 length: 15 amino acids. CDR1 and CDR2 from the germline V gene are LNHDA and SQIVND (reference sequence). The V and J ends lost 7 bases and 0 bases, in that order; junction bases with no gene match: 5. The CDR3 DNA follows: TGTGCCAGTAAGGACAGGAAGACGAACACCGGGGAGCTGTTTTTT. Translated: CASKDRKTNTGELFF.

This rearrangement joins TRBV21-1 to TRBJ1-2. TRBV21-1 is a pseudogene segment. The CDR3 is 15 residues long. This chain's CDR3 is CASSGWSGYVRGYTF. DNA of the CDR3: TGTGCCAGCAGTGGGTGGTCGGGTTACGTCCGTGGCTACACCTTC.

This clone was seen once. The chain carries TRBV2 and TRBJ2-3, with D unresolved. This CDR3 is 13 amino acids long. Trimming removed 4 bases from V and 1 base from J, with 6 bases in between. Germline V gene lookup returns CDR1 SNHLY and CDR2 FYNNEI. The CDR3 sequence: CASSVRGTDTQYF. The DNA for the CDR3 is TGTGCCAGCAGTGTCCGGGGCACAGATACGCAGTATTTT.

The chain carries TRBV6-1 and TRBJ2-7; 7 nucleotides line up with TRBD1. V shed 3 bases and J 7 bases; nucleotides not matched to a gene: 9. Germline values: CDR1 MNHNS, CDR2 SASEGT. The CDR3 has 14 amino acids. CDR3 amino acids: CASSDEGATEEQYF. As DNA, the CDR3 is TGTGCCAGCAGTGATGAGGGGGCGACTGAGGAGCAGTACTTC.

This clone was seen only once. The CDR3 loop reads CASSLAAGGPYEQYF. CDR3 bases: TGTGCCAGCAGCTTAGCCGCAGGGGGACCCTACGAGCAGTACTTC. The V and J genes are TRBV7-8 and TRBJ2-7, with 7 bases that match TRBD1. This CDR3 comprises 15 residues. Germline V gives CDR1 SGHVS, CDR2 FQNEAQ. V shed 0 bases and J 2 bases; nucleotides not matched to a gene: 4.